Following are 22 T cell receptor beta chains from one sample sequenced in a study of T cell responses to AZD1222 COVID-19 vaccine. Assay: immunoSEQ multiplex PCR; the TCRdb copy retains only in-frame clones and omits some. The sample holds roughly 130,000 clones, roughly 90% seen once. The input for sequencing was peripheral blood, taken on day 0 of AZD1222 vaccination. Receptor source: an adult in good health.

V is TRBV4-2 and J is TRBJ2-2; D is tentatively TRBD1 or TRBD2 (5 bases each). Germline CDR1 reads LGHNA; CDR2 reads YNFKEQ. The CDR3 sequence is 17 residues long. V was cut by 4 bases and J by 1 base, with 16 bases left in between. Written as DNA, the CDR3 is TGTGCCAGCAGCCGGGGGTGGCTAGATATGAACACCGGGGAGCTGTTTTTT. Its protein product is CASSRGWLDMNTGELFF.

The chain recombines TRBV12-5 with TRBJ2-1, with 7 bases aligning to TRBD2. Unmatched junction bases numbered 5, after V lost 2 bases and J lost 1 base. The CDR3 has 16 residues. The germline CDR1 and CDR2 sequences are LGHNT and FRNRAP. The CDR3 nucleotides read TGTGCTAGTGGTTTGACCGGCGGGGGATCCTACAATGAGCAGTTCTTC. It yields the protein CASGLTGGGSYNEQFF.

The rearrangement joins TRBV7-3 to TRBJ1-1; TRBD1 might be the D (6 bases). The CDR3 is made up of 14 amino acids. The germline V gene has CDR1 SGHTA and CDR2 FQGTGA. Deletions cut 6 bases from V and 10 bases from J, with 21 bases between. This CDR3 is CASSFDRTPIGAFF. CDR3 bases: TGTGCCAGCAGTTTTGACAGGACTCCAATCGGAGCTTTCTTT. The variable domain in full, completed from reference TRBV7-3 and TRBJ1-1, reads GAGVSQTPSNKVTEKGKYVELRCDPISGHTALYWYRQSLGQGPEFLIYFQGTGAADDSGLPNDRFFAVRPEGSVSTLKIQRTERGDSAVYLCASSFDRTPIGAFFGQGTRLTVV.

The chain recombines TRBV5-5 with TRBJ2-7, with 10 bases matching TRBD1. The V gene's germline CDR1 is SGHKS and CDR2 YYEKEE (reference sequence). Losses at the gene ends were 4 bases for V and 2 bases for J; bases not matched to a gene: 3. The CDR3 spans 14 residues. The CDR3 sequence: CASSRGTGAYEQYF. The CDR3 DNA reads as TGTGCCAGCAGCCGGGGGACAGGGGCCTACGAGCAGTACTTC.

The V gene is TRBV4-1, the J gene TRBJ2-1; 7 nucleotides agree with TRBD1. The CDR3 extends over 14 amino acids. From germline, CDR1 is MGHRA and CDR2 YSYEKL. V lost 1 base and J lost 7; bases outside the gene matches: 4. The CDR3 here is CASSQGLRGNEQFF. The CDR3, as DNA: TGCGCCAGCAGCCAAGGTCTCAGGGGGAATGAGCAGTTCTTC.

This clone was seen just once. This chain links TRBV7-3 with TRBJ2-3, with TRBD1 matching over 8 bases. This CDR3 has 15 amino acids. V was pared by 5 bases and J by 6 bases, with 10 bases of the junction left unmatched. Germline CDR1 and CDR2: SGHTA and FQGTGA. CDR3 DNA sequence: TGTGCCAGCAGCCCATTCGGGACAGGTGATGATACGCAGTATTTT. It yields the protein CASSPFGTGDDTQYF. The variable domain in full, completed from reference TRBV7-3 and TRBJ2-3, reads GAGVSQTPSNKVTEKGKYVELRCDPISGHTALYWYRQSLGQGPEFLIYFQGTGAADDSGLPNDRFFAVRPEGSVSTLKIQRTERGDSAVYLCASSPFGTGDDTQYFGPGTRLTVL.

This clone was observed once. CDR3 nucleotides: TGTGCCACGGGGGATACCAAAAACATTCAGTACTTC. Translating it yields CATGDTKNIQYF. J is TRBJ2-4 and V is TRBV28; D perhaps matches TRBD2 (6 bases). V was clipped by 10 bases and J by 2 bases, with 9 bases between them. The germline V gene has CDR1 MDHEN and CDR2 SYDVKM. This CDR3 contains 12 residues.

The CDR3 DNA reads as TGTGCCAGCAGTGGATCATTACCGGGACTAGCGGGAGAAGGCGAGACCCAGTACTTC. Translated: CASSGSLPGLAGEGETQYF. V usage is TRBV2 and J usage is TRBJ2-5; 14 bases are shared with TRBD2. The length of the CDR3 is 19 residues. Looked up from germline, CDR1 is SNHLY and CDR2 is FYNNEI. The J segment lost 5 bases and the V segment lost 4 bases, leaving 15 bases of the junction unmatched.

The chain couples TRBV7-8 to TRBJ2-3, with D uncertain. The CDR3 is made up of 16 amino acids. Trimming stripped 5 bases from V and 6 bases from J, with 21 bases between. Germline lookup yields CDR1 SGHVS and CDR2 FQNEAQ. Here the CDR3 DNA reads TGTGCCAGCAGCGCGGACCGAACTGTATGGTTCGATACGCAGTATTTT. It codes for CASSADRTVWFDTQYF.

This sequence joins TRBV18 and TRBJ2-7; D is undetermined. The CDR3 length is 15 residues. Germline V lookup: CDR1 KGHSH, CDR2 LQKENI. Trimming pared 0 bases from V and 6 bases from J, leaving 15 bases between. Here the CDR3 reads CASSPPGRTLREQYF. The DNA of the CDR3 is TGTGCCAGCTCACCACCGGGCCGGACCCTTCGCGAGCAGTACTTC.

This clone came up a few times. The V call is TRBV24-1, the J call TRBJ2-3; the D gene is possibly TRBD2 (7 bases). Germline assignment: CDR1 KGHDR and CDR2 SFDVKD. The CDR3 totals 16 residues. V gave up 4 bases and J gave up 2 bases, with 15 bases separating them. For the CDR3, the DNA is TGTGCCACCAGTGAGGGTCGGGGGGCCGCCACAGATACGCAGTATTTT. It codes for CATSEGRGAATDTQYF.

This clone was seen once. The CDR3 spells CASSQVEGPGEKLFF. DNA for the CDR3: TGTGCCAGCAGCCAAGTGGAAGGGCCCGGGGAAAAACTGTTTTTT. This chain joins TRBV4-2 and TRBJ1-4; D gene ambiguous. Germline V CDR1 and CDR2: LGHNA, YNFKEQ. Trimming stripped 1 base from V and 8 bases from J, with 14 bases between. The CDR3 contains 15 residues.

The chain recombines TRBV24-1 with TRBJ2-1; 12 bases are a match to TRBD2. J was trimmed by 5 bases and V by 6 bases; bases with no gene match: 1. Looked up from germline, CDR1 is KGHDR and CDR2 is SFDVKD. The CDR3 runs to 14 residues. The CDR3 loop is CATSRTSGNNEQFF. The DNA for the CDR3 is TGTGCCACCAGTAGGACTAGCGGGAACAATGAGCAGTTCTTC.

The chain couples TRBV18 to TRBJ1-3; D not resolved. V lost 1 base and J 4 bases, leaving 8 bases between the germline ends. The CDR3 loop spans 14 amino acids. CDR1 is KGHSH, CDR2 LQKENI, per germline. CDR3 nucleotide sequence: TGTGCCAGCTCACCACTGGAAGGGGGAAACACCATATATTTT. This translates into CASSPLEGGNTIYF.

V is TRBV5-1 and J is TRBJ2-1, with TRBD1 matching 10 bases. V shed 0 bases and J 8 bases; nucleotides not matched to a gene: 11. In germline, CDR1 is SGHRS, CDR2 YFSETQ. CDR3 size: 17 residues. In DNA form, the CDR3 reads TGCGCCAGCAGCTTGGCAAGTCCCGGGACAGGGGACGATGAGCAGTTCTTC. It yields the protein CASSLASPGTGDDEQFF.

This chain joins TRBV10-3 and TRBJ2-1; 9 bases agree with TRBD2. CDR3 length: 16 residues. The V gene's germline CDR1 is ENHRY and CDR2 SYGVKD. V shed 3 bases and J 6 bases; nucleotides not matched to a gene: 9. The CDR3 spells CAISDTLGLASNEQFF. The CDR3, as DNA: TGTGCCATCAGTGACACCCTTGGACTAGCGAGCAATGAGCAGTTCTTC.

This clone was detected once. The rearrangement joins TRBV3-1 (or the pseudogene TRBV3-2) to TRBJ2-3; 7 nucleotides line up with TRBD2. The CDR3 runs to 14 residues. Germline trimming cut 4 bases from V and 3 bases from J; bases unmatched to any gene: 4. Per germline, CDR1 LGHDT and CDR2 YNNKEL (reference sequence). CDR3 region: CASSRAGATDTQYF. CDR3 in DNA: TGTGCCAGCAGCCGGGCGGGAGCTACAGATACGCAGTATTTT.

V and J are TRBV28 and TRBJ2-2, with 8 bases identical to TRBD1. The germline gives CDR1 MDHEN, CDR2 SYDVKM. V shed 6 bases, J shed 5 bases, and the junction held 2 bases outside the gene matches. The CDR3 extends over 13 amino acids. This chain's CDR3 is CASRRTGTGELFF. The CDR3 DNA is TGTGCCAGCAGAAGGACAGGGACCGGGGAGCTGTTTTTT.

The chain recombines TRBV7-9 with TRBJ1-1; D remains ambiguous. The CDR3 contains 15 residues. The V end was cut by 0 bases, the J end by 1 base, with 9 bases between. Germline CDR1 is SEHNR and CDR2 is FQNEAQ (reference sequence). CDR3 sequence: CASSLAREENTEAFF. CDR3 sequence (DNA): TGTGCCAGCAGCTTAGCCCGCGAAGAGAACACTGAAGCTTTCTTT.

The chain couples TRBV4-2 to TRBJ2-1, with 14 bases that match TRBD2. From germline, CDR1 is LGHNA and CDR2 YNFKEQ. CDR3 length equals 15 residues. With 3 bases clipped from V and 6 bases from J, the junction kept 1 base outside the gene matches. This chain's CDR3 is CASSQTSGRGNEQFF. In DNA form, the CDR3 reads TGTGCCAGCAGCCAGACTAGCGGGAGGGGCAATGAGCAGTTCTTC.

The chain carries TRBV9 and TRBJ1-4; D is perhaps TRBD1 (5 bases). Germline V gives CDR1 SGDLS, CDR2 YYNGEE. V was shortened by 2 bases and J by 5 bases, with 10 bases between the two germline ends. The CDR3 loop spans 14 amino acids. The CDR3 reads CASSVGGRNEKLFF. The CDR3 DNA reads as TGTGCCAGCAGCGTTGGGGGGAGAAATGAAAAACTGTTTTTT.

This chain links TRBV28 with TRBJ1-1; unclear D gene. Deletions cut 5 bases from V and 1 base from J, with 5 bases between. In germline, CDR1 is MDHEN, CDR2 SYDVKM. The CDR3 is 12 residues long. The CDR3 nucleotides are TGTGCCAGCAGTAGGCAGAACACTGAAGCTTTCTTT. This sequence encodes CASSRQNTEAFF.